This T cell receptor beta chain is from a study of lung T cells in sarcoidosis with Löfgren's syndrome. This clonotype was seen ten or more times. Its matching antigen is unknown. Germline assignment: CDR1 DFQATT and CDR2 SNEGSKA (reference sequence). V shed 6 bases and J shed 4 bases, with 19 bases lying between them. CDR3 length: 15 residues. Overall study results and limits: TRAV12-1 preferentially paired with TRBV2, with homologous CDR3s.

In TCRdb, the reads were re-called with MiXCR into one record per CDR3 protein. Of 15,000 to 25,000 distinct CDR3 sequences listed, roughly 21% are singletons. This receptor was obtained from a human donor with sarcoidosis (Löfgren's syndrome or another form), or a control subject (not recorded which). The rearrangement uses TRBV20-1 and TRBJ2-1; no definite D call. Sequenced sample: CD4+ T cells from PBMCs. The CDR3 DNA reads as TGCAGTGCCCTAGTGAATACCGAGGCGTACAATGAGCAGTTCTTC. Its translation is CSALVNTEAYNEQFF.